These 16 T cell receptor beta chains were all obtained from the same sample, sequenced in a study of blood T cell repertoires in COVID-19. TCRdb keeps only in-frame clones here, not all; method: immunoSEQ multiplex PCR. The table shows some 200,000 clones, with less than 90% occurring only once. Sequencing used peripheral blood. The receptors originated from a woman aged 55-75 years who had recovered from COVID-19.

Remarks on this clone: Additional DNA sequences in this sample encode the identical CDR3. The rearrangement joins TRBV4-1 to TRBJ2-7; no reliable D call. The CDR3 covers 13 residues. V lost 1 base, J lost 2 bases, and 6 bases lay in between. Per germline, CDR1 MGHRA and CDR2 YSYEKL. The CDR3 nucleotides read TGCGCCAGCAGCCAAGTAGCAGCCTACGAGCAGTACTTC. It codes for CASSQVAAYEQYF.

The chain joins TRBV30 to TRBJ2-5; possible D gene TRBD1, 6 bases. The CDR3 runs to 14 residues. The V end was cut by 1 base, the J end by 4 bases, with 13 bases between. Germline values: CDR1 GTSNPN, CDR2 SVGIG (reference sequence). The CDR3 nucleotides read TGTGCCTGGAGTGGAAACAGGGTGGGAGAGACCCAGTACTTC. This encodes CAWSGNRVGETQYF.

This clone was seen only a few times. Other nucleotide sequences from this sample produce the same CDR3. The rearrangement links TRBV7-9 to TRBJ1-1; D remains ambiguous. Germline V gives CDR1 SEHNR, CDR2 FQNEAQ (reference sequence). V was pared by 5 bases and J by 5 bases, with 12 bases between. The CDR3 consists of 13 residues. The CDR3 region has the DNA TGTGCCAGCAGCCTCCAAGGAGGGACTGAAGCTTTCTTT. Protein product: CASSLQGGTEAFF.

The chain employs TRBV14 and TRBJ1-2, with unresolved D. Trimming left V 5 bases short and J 9 bases short, with 10 bases between. This CDR3 has 11 amino acids. Germline-derived CDR1 and CDR2 are SGHDN and FVKESK. The CDR3 DNA sequence: TGTGCCAGCAGCTCAGGTCGGAGCTACACCTTC. Translating gives CASSSGRSYTF.

CDR3 residues: CASSLNYGYTF. The CDR3 DNA sequence: TGTGCCAGCAGCCTGAACTATGGCTACACCTTC. The chain carries TRBV7-9 and TRBJ1-2; D gene ambiguous. Germline loops: CDR1 SEHNR, CDR2 FQNEAQ (reference sequence). V lost 5 bases, J lost 2 bases, and 3 bases lay in between. The CDR3 contains 11 residues.

CDR3 in DNA: TGTGCCATCAGTGAGTGGGCGGGGGGCGCGGAGAACACTGAAGCTTTCTTT. Translating gives CAISEWAGGAENTEAFF. The genes are TRBV10-3 and TRBJ1-1, with D possibly matching TRBD1 (6 bases). The V gene's germline CDR1 is ENHRY and CDR2 SYGVKD. This CDR3 region has 17 residues. V was clipped by 1 base and J by 1 base, with 16 bases between them.

There are many counts of this clone. This chain connects TRBV30 to TRBJ1-2; D possibly corresponds to TRBD1 (5 bases). V was pared by 7 bases and J by 5 bases, with 17 bases between. This CDR3 spans 13 amino acids. Germline assignment: CDR1 GTSNPN and CDR2 SVGIG (reference sequence). In DNA, the CDR3 is TGTGCCTCCGCCCGAGACAGACCATATGGCTACACCTTC. This gives the protein CASARDRPYGYTF.

Note on this clone: The sample holds other DNA sequences that translate to the same CDR3. This sequence joins TRBV6-2 or TRBV6-3 and TRBJ2-3, with D possibly being TRBD2 (6 bases). The CDR3 is 14 residues long. CDR1 and CDR2 from the germline V gene are MNHEY and SVGEGT. With 0 bases removed from V and 4 bases from J, the gap between germline ends came to 8 bases. The CDR3 spells CASSYSRGSDTQYF. The CDR3 DNA reads as TGTGCCAGCAGTTACTCCCGGGGGTCAGATACGCAGTATTTT.

This clone was detected only once. The chain recombines TRBV27 with TRBJ1-5, with 7 bases fitting TRBD1. The CDR3 contains 14 residues. The junction had 4 bases not matched to a gene; V was cut back by 4 bases and J by 4 bases. Germline V gene data show CDR1 as MNHEY and CDR2 as SMNVEV (reference sequence). The CDR3 DNA reads as TGTGCCAGCAGTTCTCGACAGGGAAATCAGCCCCAGCATTTT. This translates into CASSSRQGNQPQHF.

This chain links TRBV7-2 with TRBJ2-1; 9 nucleotides match TRBD2. The CDR3 contains 17 residues. In germline, CDR1 is SGHTA, CDR2 FQGNSA. J was trimmed by 9 bases and V by 4 bases; bases with no gene match: 16. The DNA for the CDR3 is TGTGCCAGCAGCTCATCCGGACTAGCGAGGGTGCCGGGTGAGCAGTTCTTC. Its translation: CASSSSGLARVPGEQFF.

V is TRBV12-3 or TRBV12-4 and J is TRBJ1-2; D gene uncertain. The CDR3 consists of 13 residues. Trimming shortened V by 3 bases and J by 7 bases, and 12 bases separated the two germline ends. As DNA, the CDR3 is TGTGCCAGCAGTTTCGCCAGTTCTCGTGGCTACACCTTC. Its protein is CASSFASSRGYTF.

A single count supports this clone. The chain couples TRBV5-4 to TRBJ1-1; TRBD1 might be the D (5 bases). Germline CDR1 is SGHNT and CDR2 is YYREEE (reference sequence). This CDR3 comprises 14 residues. The germline V and J ends were trimmed by 4 bases and 14 bases, with 24 bases remaining between them. The CDR3 DNA sequence: TGTGCCAGCAGCACACAGCAGGTTAGGCAGGGTGAATTCTTT. The encoded protein is CASSTQQVRQGEFF.

This rearrangement joins TRBV6-2 or TRBV6-3 to TRBJ2-5, with D possibly matching TRBD2 (5 bases). CDR3 length: 17 amino acids. Per the germline V gene, CDR1 is MNHEY and CDR2 is SVGEGT. Trimming removed 0 bases from V and 5 bases from J, with 19 bases in between. The CDR3: CASSYSAPPGEWETQYF. As DNA, the CDR3 is TGTGCCAGCAGTTACTCGGCGCCCCCCGGGGAGTGGGAGACCCAGTACTTC.

This sequence joins TRBV5-4 and TRBJ2-1; 8 positions agree with TRBD1. The J segment lost 7 bases and the V segment lost 4 bases, leaving 13 bases of the junction unmatched. Germline lookup yields CDR1 SGHNT and CDR2 YYREEE (reference sequence). The CDR3 is 16 amino acids. The CDR3 is CASSLAGTGLTNEQFF. The CDR3 nucleotides read TGTGCCAGCAGCCTGGCAGGGACAGGACTTACAAATGAGCAGTTCTTC.

V and J are TRBV9 and TRBJ2-1; 8 nucleotides align to TRBD2. The ends lost 4 bases at V and 4 bases at J; junction bases unmatched: 4. There are 14 residues in the CDR3. Germline CDR1 reads SGDLS; CDR2 reads YYNGEE. The CDR3 coding sequence is TGTGCCAGCAGCCTCCGGGGGGGGTACAATGAGCAGTTCTTC. It is translated as CASSLRGGYNEQFF.

The CDR3 sequence: CSVLRGVNTGELFF. In DNA, the CDR3 is TGCAGCGTTCTCAGGGGCGTCAACACCGGGGAGCTGTTTTTT. The rearrangement links TRBV29-1 to TRBJ2-2; a possible D gene is TRBD1 (6 bases). CDR1 is SQVTM, CDR2 ANQGSEA, per germline. Trimming took off 5 bases at V and 2 bases at J, with 12 bases between the two ends. This CDR3 comprises 14 residues.